One and the same sample provided the 23 T cell receptor beta chains below, sequenced in a study of blood T cells in healthy people across ages (dated by TCRdb to about 2015). The method behind the library was 5' RACE. The second PCR ran for roughly 6 to 11 cycles and used a J-beta primer mix along with a sample-barcoded 5' primer. TCRdb applied fastp at Q25 and MiXCR to the public reads, then kept only in-frame beta chains. Rows with a matching CDR3 protein are joined into one entry that keeps the most common DNA and genes. For this sample the table gives 1,800,000 or so distinct CDR3 sequences, of which about two fifths were detected only once. Roughly 23% of the sample rests with the top ten. The sample comprised blood. These receptors all come from a human donor in good health.

This clonotype has only one observation. The V gene is TRBV6-2 or TRBV6-3, the J gene TRBJ2-7; no firm D call. This CDR3 has 15 residues. Germline V CDR1 and CDR2: MNHEY, SVGEGT. With 5 bases removed from V and 2 bases from J, the gap between germline ends came to 16 bases. This chain's CDR3 is CASSGLRAPTYEQYF. The CDR3 bases are TGTGCCAGCAGTGGCCTCCGGGCCCCTACCTACGAGCAGTACTTC.

This sequence joins TRBV5-1 and TRBJ2-4, with 10 bases lining up with TRBD1. This CDR3 region has 15 residues. Trimming at V came to 2 bases and at J to 13 bases, leaving 12 bases not matched to a gene. CDR1 and CDR2 from the germline V gene are SGHRS and YFSETQ. The CDR3 region has the DNA TGCGCCAGCAGCTTTCGACGGGACAGGGGTAGTGAGCAGTACTTC. The encoded protein is CASSFRRDRGSEQYF.

J is TRBJ2-7 and V is TRBV6-9, with D possibly being TRBD1 (5 bases). The CDR3 totals 12 residues. Trimming took off 8 bases at V and 4 bases at J, with 12 bases between the two ends. The germline V gene has CDR1 MNHGY and CDR2 SVAAGI. CDR3 sequence reads: CASGAGPYEQYF. CDR3 DNA: TGTGCCAGCGGGGCAGGACCTTACGAGCAGTACTTC.

The V call is TRBV20-1, the J call TRBJ2-5; 11 bases match TRBD2. Germline CDR1 reads DFQATT; CDR2 reads SNEGSKA (reference sequence). V was pared by 5 bases and J by 1 base, with 3 bases of the junction left unmatched. The CDR3 is made up of 14 amino acids. CDR3 sequence: CSAGLAGVQETQYF. The CDR3 DNA is TGCAGTGCTGGACTAGCGGGCGTCCAAGAGACCCAGTACTTC.

The chain couples TRBV7-9 to TRBJ1-1; no definite D call. CDR1 and CDR2 (germline): SEHNR, FQNEAQ (reference sequence). The CDR3 runs 13 residues. DNA of the CDR3: TGTGCTACCGGTGGACGTCGCGACACTGAAGCTTTCTTT. Amino acids: CATGGRRDTEAFF. The entire variable domain, with the rest obtained from reference TRBV7-9 and TRBJ1-1, is as follows: DTGVSQNPRHKITKRGQNVTFRCDPISEHNRLYWYRQTLGQGPEFLTYFQNEAQLEKSRLLSDRFSAERPKGSFSTLEIQRTEQGDSAMYLCATGGRRDTEAFFGQGTRLTVV.

The V and J genes are TRBV6-1 and TRBJ1-1; weak D call: TRBD1 (6 bases). V was trimmed by 0 bases and J by 3 bases, leaving 11 bases between them. CDR3 size: 15 residues. In germline, CDR1 is MNHNS, CDR2 SASEGT. For the CDR3, the DNA is TGTGCCAGCAGTGAAGCTGGGGGGCATGACACTGAAGCTTTCTTT. Its protein is CASSEAGGHDTEAFF.

This clonotype appeared a few times. DNA of the CDR3: TGTGCCAGCAGTCAGACGGGGGGACAGGGAACGGACACTGAAGCTTTCTTT. It translates to CASSQTGGQGTDTEAFF. The chain employs TRBV12-3 or TRBV12-4 and TRBJ1-1; 9 bases align to TRBD1. The junction had 13 bases not matched to a gene; V was cut back by 5 bases and J by 3 bases. The CDR3 sequence is 17 residues long.

The J gene is TRBJ2-1, the V gene TRBV20-1, with D perhaps matching TRBD2 (6 bases). The germline V and J ends were trimmed by 5 bases and 3 bases, with 17 bases remaining between them. Germline V lookup: CDR1 DFQATT, CDR2 SNEGSKA (reference sequence). The CDR3 sequence is 15 residues long. The CDR3 DNA follows: TGCAGTGCTTCACGGGACCGCGGGGACTACAATGAGCAGTTCTTC. Translation: CSASRDRGDYNEQFF.

This CDR3 reads CASRARAEWYEQYF. DNA for the CDR3: TGTGCCAGCAGAGCTAGGGCAGAGTGGTACGAGCAGTACTTC. The chain has TRBV6-5 and TRBJ2-7; unclear D gene. Deletions cut 6 bases from V and 4 bases from J, with 16 bases between. The CDR3 spans 14 residues. Germline V CDR1 and CDR2: MNHEY, SVGAGI.

In this sample, this clonotype turned up a few times. The V call is TRBV6-5, the J call TRBJ1-1; no clear D. Per germline, CDR1 MNHEY and CDR2 SVGAGI. The CDR3 is made up of 16 amino acids. Trimming removed 2 bases at V and 2 bases at J, with 15 bases between. The CDR3 DNA reads as TGTGCCAGCAGTTACAGGACGCCCGGGAACAACACTGAAGCTTTCTTT. It encodes CASSYRTPGNNTEAFF.

V is TRBV6-5 and J is TRBJ2-1; D is unresolved. The length of the CDR3 is 14 residues. V dropped 2 bases and J dropped 8 bases, with 13 bases sitting between them. Germline CDR1 MNHEY, CDR2 SVGAGI. CDR3 protein: CASSYGKRYHEQFF. In nucleotides, the CDR3 is TGTGCCAGCAGTTACGGGAAGAGGTATCATGAGCAGTTCTTC.

The gene calls are TRBV6-1 and TRBJ2-7; no reliable D call. This CDR3 has 16 amino acids. V was shortened by 4 bases and J by 0 bases, with 16 bases between the two germline ends. Germline V lookup: CDR1 MNHNS, CDR2 SASEGT. Here the CDR3 reads CASSVGPSVLSYEQYF. CDR3 DNA sequence: TGTGCCAGCAGTGTAGGGCCGTCAGTCCTCTCCTACGAGCAGTACTTC.

The table lists this clonotype with a few counts. The chain uses TRBV10-3 and TRBJ1-2, with 11 nucleotides matching TRBD1. This CDR3 has 15 residues. Trimming at V came to 5 bases and at J to 6 bases, leaving 8 bases not matched to a gene. The germline V gene has CDR1 ENHRY and CDR2 SYGVKD. The CDR3 spells CAISQGQGEADGYTF. DNA for the CDR3: TGTGCCATCAGTCAGGGACAGGGGGAAGCGGATGGCTACACCTTC.

There are a few counts of this clonotype. The V gene is TRBV4-3, the J gene TRBJ1-5, with 8 bases that match TRBD1. Losses at the gene ends were 4 bases for V and 7 bases for J; bases not matched to a gene: 9. CDR3 length: 15 amino acids. Per germline, CDR1 LGHNA and CDR2 YSLEER. The CDR3 DNA is TGCGCCAGCAGCCCGAACGCAGGGGGCGGGCAGCCCCAGCATTTT. Translation gives CASSPNAGGGQPQHF.

To note about this clonotype: Being one base from a much bigger clone, this may be a read error. This sequence joins TRBV6-1 and TRBJ1-2, with 8 bases identical to TRBD1. Trimming at V came to 1 base and at J to 4 bases, leaving 2 bases not matched to a gene. Germline lookup yields CDR1 MNHNS and CDR2 SASEGT. This CDR3 region has 14 residues. The CDR3 DNA reads TGTGCCAGCAGTGAAGGGACAGGGATCTATGGCTACACCTTC. It specifies CASSEGTGIYGYTF.

V gene TRBV5-1 combines with J gene TRBJ2-3; TRBD1 matches at 8 bases. Germline loops: CDR1 SGHRS, CDR2 YFSETQ. J gave up 3 bases and V 3 bases, and 9 bases lay outside the gene matches. The CDR3 contains 16 residues. The CDR3 loop is CASSSSTGAGTDTQYF. Here the CDR3 DNA reads TGCGCCAGCAGCTCTTCGACAGGGGCGGGAACAGATACGCAGTATTTT.

This clonotype was detected only a few times. The J gene is TRBJ2-7, the V gene TRBV20-1; D tentatively fits TRBD1 or TRBD2 (6 bases each). This CDR3 is 15 amino acids long. Germline lookup yields CDR1 DFQATT and CDR2 SNEGSKA (reference sequence). V lost 0 bases, J lost 1 base, and 13 bases lay in between. Written as DNA, the CDR3 is TGCAGTGCTAGAGATTTTCGGGGGCGATCCTACGAGCAGTACTTC. Its translation is CSARDFRGRSYEQYF.

This clonotype occurred many times. CDR3 loop: CASRPGLAGGYNEQFF. CDR3 bases: TGTGCCAGCAGACCGGGACTAGCGGGGGGTTACAATGAGCAGTTCTTC. The rearrangement links TRBV12-3 or TRBV12-4 to TRBJ2-1; 15 bases line up with TRBD2. Losses at the gene ends were 6 bases for V and 4 bases for J; bases not matched to a gene: 4. The CDR3 has 16 amino acids.

J is TRBJ2-5 and V is TRBV7-8, with 7 positions matching TRBD2. This CDR3 spans 16 amino acids. V was pared by 6 bases and J by 0 bases, with 10 bases of the junction left unmatched. Looked up from germline, CDR1 is SGHVS and CDR2 is FQNEAQ. The CDR3 spells CASSRGLADYQETQYF. As DNA, the CDR3 is TGTGCCAGCAGTCGAGGGCTAGCGGACTACCAAGAGACCCAGTACTTC.

There are a few counts of this clonotype. The gene calls are TRBV6-6 and TRBJ2-7, with D perhaps matching TRBD1 or TRBD2 (5 bases each). This CDR3 region has 16 residues. CDR1 is MNHNY, CDR2 SVGAGI, per germline (reference sequence). V lost 4 bases and J lost 2, with 18 bases in between. As DNA, the CDR3 is TGTGCCAGCAGTTCCCGGAGTGGAAGGGACCCCTACGAGCAGTACTTC. Its protein product is CASSSRSGRDPYEQYF.

The chain uses TRBV27 and TRBJ1-2; D might be TRBD1 (5 bases). V lost 5 bases and J 4 bases, leaving 14 bases between the germline ends. This CDR3 has 14 amino acids. CDR1 and CDR2 from the germline V gene are MNHEY and SMNVEV (reference sequence). CDR3 protein: CASSPGTRTYGYTF. CDR3 DNA: TGTGCCAGCAGTCCTGGGACTCGCACCTATGGCTACACCTTC.

The rearrangement joins TRBV7-8 to TRBJ2-5, with 11 bases identical to TRBD1. The DNA end is a closer match to TRBJ2-7, so the J assignment may be wrong. The CDR3 contains 16 residues. Germline loops: CDR1 SGHVS, CDR2 FQNEAQ. CDR3 protein: CASSLATGTGGYEQYF. DNA for the CDR3: TGTGCCAGCAGCTTAGCCACCGGGACAGGGGGCTACGAGCAGTACTTC.

This clonotype was seen more than once but under ten times. This rearrangement joins TRBV4-2 to TRBJ1-2; D gene unclear. In germline, CDR1 is LGHNA, CDR2 YNFKEQ. Trimming stripped 4 bases from V and 0 bases from J, with 12 bases between. CDR3 length: 15 residues. This CDR3 reads CASSPITEANYGYTF. CDR3 DNA sequence: TGTGCCAGCAGCCCGATCACTGAAGCTAACTATGGCTACACCTTC.